The 16 T cell receptor beta chains below were found in one sample sequenced in a study of metastatic and nonmetastatic thyroid tumors. Nobody among the patients had been given any treatment before thyroid surgery. TCRdb redid the clone calls on the PCR reads using MiXCR. This sample has around 53,000 clones, with roughly 22% found just once. The sequenced sample was blood. These receptors were taken from a female donor with papillary thyroid cancer or a benign thyroid nodule (not recorded which). Some clones in this sample may be carry-over from other donors' samples.

The CDR3 here is CASSLVRSLQGHEQYF. The CDR3 nucleotides are TGTGCCAGCAGCCTAGTTCGGAGCCTACAGGGTCACGAGCAGTACTTC. The chain couples TRBV11-2 to TRBJ2-7, with D possibly TRBD1 on 6 matching bases. Trimming removed 5 bases from V and 5 bases from J, with 22 bases in between. Germline CDR1 reads SGHAT; CDR2 reads FQNNGV. The CDR3 length is 16 residues.

A single count supports this clone. The V call is TRBV18, the J call TRBJ1-2; the D gene is possibly TRBD1 (6 bases). The CDR3 is made up of 14 amino acids. V was pared by 5 bases and J by 0 bases, with 10 bases between. CDR1 and CDR2 from the germline V gene are KGHSH and LQKENI. This chain's CDR3 is CASSLQGANYGYTF. CDR3 bases: TGTGCCAGCTCATTACAGGGAGCTAACTATGGCTACACCTTC. Complete variable domain (other parts from reference TRBV18 and TRBJ1-2): NAGVMQNPRHLVRRRGQEARLRCSPMKGHSHVYWYRQLPEEGLKFMVYLQKENIIDESGMPKERFSAEFPKEGPSILRIQQVVRGDSAAYFCASSLQGANYGYTFGSGTRLTVV.

For this clone: It may be a read error: a sequence one base away is much more abundant. This sequence joins TRBV2 and TRBJ2-1; D is unresolved. This CDR3 has 15 amino acids. CDR1 and CDR2 (germline): SNHLY, FYNNEI. Trimming shortened V by 7 bases and J by 6 bases, and 19 bases separated the two germline ends. The CDR3 DNA is TGTGCCAGCAAGGAAGAAGCGCGCTGCTCCAATGAGCAGTTCTTC. It yields the protein CASKEEARCSNEQFF.

In this sample, this clone turned up a few times. Being one base from a much bigger clone, this may be a read error. The rearrangement joins TRBV2 to TRBJ2-2; unclear D gene. The germline V gene encodes CDR1 SNHLY and CDR2 FYNNEI. This CDR3 region has 12 residues. V lost 8 bases, J lost 3 bases, and 7 bases lay in between. CDR3 sequence: CASVLDTGELFF. Written as DNA, the CDR3 is TGTGCCAGCGTTCTGGACACCGGGGAGCTGTTTTTT.

This clone was recorded many times. This sequence joins TRBV5-6 and TRBJ2-2; unclear D gene. CDR1 and CDR2 (germline): SGHDT, YYEEEE. This CDR3 has 13 amino acids. Trimming pared 5 bases from V and 6 bases from J, leaving 11 bases between. The CDR3 bases are TGTGCCAGCAGTTATTTTTCGGCCGGGGAGCTGTTTTTT. Its translation: CASSYFSAGELFF.

V and J are TRBV5-1 and TRBJ2-6; no clear D gene. There are 17 residues in the CDR3. CDR1 and CDR2 from the germline V gene are SGHRS and YFSETQ. V dropped 0 bases and J dropped 7 bases, with 17 bases sitting between them. This CDR3 reads CASSLAVQYSCANVLTF. CDR3 nucleotide sequence: TGCGCCAGCAGCTTGGCGGTTCAGTACTCTTGTGCCAACGTCCTGACTTTC.

This clone was observed many times. The chain links TRBV15 to TRBJ1-3, with no clear D. Germline-derived CDR1 and CDR2 are LNHNV and YYDKDF (reference sequence). CDR3 length: 16 amino acids. V was trimmed by 1 base and J by 3 bases, leaving 13 bases between them. The CDR3 nucleotides are TGTGCCACCAGCAGAGGGCTTCGAGGGCTTGGAAACACCATATATTTT. This encodes CATSRGLRGLGNTIYF.

A few counts support this clone. The chain links TRBV28 to TRBJ1-1, with a tentative D call TRBD1 (5 bases). Germline V gene lookup returns CDR1 MDHEN and CDR2 SYDVKM. The V and J ends lost 6 bases and 4 bases respectively, with 18 bases between them. The CDR3 sequence is 15 residues long. The CDR3 DNA reads TGTGCCAGCAGGGGGGGTTGTGTTGGACGCACTGAAGCTTTCTTT. Translation gives CASRGGCVGRTEAFF.

This clone was seen only a few times. The chain uses TRBV27 and TRBJ2-7; no clear D gene. V dropped 3 bases and J dropped 4 bases, with 16 bases sitting between them. Germline CDR1 MNHEY, CDR2 SMNVEV (reference sequence). The CDR3 is 15 residues long. CDR3 sequence reads: CASSLGCAAVYEQYF. In DNA form, the CDR3 reads TGTGCCAGCAGTTTGGGCTGTGCGGCCGTTTACGAGCAGTACTTC.

V gene TRBV11-2 combines with J gene TRBJ2-7; D unresolved. This CDR3 region has 15 residues. Trimming pared 1 base from V and 1 base from J, leaving 11 bases between. Per the germline V gene, CDR1 is SGHAT and CDR2 is FQNNGV. In nucleotides, the CDR3 is TGTGCCAGCAGCTTAGCAGAGGTCAGATCCTACGAGCAGTACTTC. Its translation is CASSLAEVRSYEQYF.

This clone was counted many times. The CDR3 DNA reads TGTGCCAGCACTCTCGGGGGGGCAGATCAGCCCCAGCATTTT. Protein: CASTLGGADQPQHF. V usage is TRBV6-1 and J usage is TRBJ1-5, with a possible D match to TRBD1 (6 bases). Germline values: CDR1 MNHNS, CDR2 SASEGT. The V and J ends lost 7 bases and 5 bases respectively, with 15 bases between them. The CDR3 runs to 14 residues.

There are a few counts of this clone. The V and J genes are TRBV10-3 and TRBJ1-2; perhaps TRBD1 as D (5 bases). The CDR3 has 15 residues. Germline assignment: CDR1 ENHRY and CDR2 SYGVKD. Trimming stripped 5 bases from V and 6 bases from J, with 19 bases between. CDR3: CAISTGQGAQDGYTF. CDR3 in DNA: TGTGCCATCAGTACCGGACAAGGGGCGCAAGATGGCTACACCTTC.

The gene calls are TRBV14 and TRBJ1-1; unclear D gene. The CDR3 spans 13 residues. Deletions cut 4 bases from V and 0 bases from J, with 6 bases between. Germline V gene lookup returns CDR1 SGHDN and CDR2 FVKESK. CDR3: CASSPIMNTEAFF. DNA for the CDR3: TGTGCCAGCAGCCCAATCATGAACACTGAAGCTTTCTTT.

This clone has a count of ten or more. The V and J genes are TRBV19 and TRBJ1-4, with 9 nucleotides matching TRBD1. V dropped 6 bases and J dropped 7; count of bases not matched to a gene: 6. The germline V gene encodes CDR1 LNHDA and CDR2 SQIVND (reference sequence). The CDR3 length is 14 residues. Here the CDR3 DNA reads TGTGCCAGTAGACCCGGGACAGGGTCTGAAAAACTGTTTTTT. Residues: CASRPGTGSEKLFF.

This clone was counted ten times or more. This chain links TRBV12-3 or TRBV12-4 with TRBJ1-5; weak D call: TRBD1 (6 bases). The CDR3 contains 14 residues. V was shortened by 6 bases and J by 1 base, with 10 bases between the two germline ends. Here the CDR3 reads CASSDRKSNQPQHF. The CDR3 DNA reads TGTGCCAGCAGCGACAGGAAAAGCAATCAGCCCCAGCATTTT.

This clone was counted many times. The V call is TRBV6-4, the J call TRBJ2-6; 7 bases are shared with TRBD1. CDR1 and CDR2 from the germline V gene are MRHNA and SNTAGT. J was trimmed by 4 bases and V by 5 bases; bases with no gene match: 17. There are 19 residues in the CDR3. CDR3 coding DNA: TGTGCCAGCAGTCCAAGACCTCCCCAAACAGGGGAAGGGGCCAACGTCCTGACTTTC. Protein sequence: CASSPRPPQTGEGANVLTF.